This record looks at one T cell receptor beta chain sequence and its context. Its antigen is still unknown. These data are taken from a study of cytomegalovirus exposure and HLA in healthy donors. Points from the study as a whole: The authors enumerated roughly 180 TCR beta chains as linked to cytomegalovirus.

TCRdb's copy holds only in-frame clones and misses some; the assay was immunoSEQ multiplex PCR. Among about 200,000 clones listed, about nine tenths were seen once. Germline V gene data show CDR1 as SGHNT and CDR2 as YENEEA. The CDR3 totals 14 residues. V was trimmed by 5 bases and J by 6 bases, leaving 14 bases between them. The sequenced sample consisted of PBMCs. This rearrangement joins TRBV11-3 to TRBJ2-1, with D tentatively TRBD1 (5 bases). This clonotype was sampled from a woman aged 18-29 years in good health and CMV-seropositive. The CDR3: CASSAQGSFNEQFF. CDR3 coding DNA: TGTGCCAGCAGCGCCCAGGGATCGTTCAATGAGCAGTTCTTC.